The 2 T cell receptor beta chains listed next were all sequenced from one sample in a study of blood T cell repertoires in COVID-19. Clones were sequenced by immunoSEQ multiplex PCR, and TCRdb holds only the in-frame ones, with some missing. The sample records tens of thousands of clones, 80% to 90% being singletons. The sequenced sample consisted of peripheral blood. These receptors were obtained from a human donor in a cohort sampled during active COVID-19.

The CDR3, as DNA: TGTGCCACCTCGGGAGGCGGAACCTACAATGAGCAGTTCTTC. Protein sequence: CATSGGGTYNEQFF. The rearrangement links TRBV11-3 to TRBJ2-1, with 7 bases aligning to TRBD2. The CDR3 is 14 residues long. Germline assignment: CDR1 SGHNT and CDR2 YENEEA. After removal of 10 bases from V and 2 bases from J, the junction contained 8 bases not matched to a gene. Filled out from reference TRBV11-3 and TRBJ2-1, the complete variable domain reads EAGVVQSPRYKIIEKKQPVAFWCNPISGHNTLYWYLQNLGQGPELLIRYENEEAVDDSQLPKDRFSAERLKGVDSTLKIQPAELGDSAVYLCATSGGGTYNEQFFGPGTRLTVL.

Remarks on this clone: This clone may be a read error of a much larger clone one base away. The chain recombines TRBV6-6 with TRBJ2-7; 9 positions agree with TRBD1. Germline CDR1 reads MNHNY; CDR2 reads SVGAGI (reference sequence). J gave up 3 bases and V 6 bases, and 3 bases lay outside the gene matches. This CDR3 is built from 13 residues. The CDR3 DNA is TGTGCCAGCAGACCGGGACAGGGCTACGAGCAGTACTTC. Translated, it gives CASRPGQGYEQYF.